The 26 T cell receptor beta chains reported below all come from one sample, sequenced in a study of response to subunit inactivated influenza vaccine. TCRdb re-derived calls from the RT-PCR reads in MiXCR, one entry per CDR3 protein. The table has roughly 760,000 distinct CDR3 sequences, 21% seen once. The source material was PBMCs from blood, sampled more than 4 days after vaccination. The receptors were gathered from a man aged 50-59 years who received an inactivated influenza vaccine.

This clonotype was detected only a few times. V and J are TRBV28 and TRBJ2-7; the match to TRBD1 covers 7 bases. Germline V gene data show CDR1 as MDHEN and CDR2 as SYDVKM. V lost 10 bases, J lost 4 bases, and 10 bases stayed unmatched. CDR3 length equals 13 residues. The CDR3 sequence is CATRQGQEYEQYF. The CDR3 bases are TGTGCCACCAGACAGGGTCAAGAGTACGAGCAGTACTTC.

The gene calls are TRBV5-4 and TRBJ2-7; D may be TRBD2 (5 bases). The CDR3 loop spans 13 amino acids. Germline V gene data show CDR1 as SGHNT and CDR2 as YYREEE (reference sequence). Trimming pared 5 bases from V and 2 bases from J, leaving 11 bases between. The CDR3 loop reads CASSRTLAYEQYF. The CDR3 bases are TGTGCCAGCAGTCGGACTCTCGCCTACGAGCAGTACTTC.

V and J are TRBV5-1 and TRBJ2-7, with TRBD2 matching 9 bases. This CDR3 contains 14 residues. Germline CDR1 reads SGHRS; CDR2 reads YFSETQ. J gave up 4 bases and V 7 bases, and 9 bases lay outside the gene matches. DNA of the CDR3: TGCGCCAGCGTAGCGGGAGTTGGGGAGTACGAGCAGTACTTC. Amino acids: CASVAGVGEYEQYF.

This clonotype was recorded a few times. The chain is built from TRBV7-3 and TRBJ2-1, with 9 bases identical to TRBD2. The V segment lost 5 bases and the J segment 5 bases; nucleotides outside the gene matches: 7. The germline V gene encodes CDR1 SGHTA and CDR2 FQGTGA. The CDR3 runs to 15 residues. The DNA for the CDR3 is TGTGCCAGCAGCCAGCTAGCGGGACGAGACAATGAGCAGTTCTTC. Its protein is CASSQLAGRDNEQFF.

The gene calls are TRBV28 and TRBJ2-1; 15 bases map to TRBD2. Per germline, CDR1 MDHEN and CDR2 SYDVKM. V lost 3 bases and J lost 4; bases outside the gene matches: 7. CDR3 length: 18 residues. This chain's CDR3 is CASSFGGLAGGAYNEQFF. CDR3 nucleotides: TGTGCCAGCAGTTTCGGAGGACTAGCGGGGGGGGCGTACAATGAGCAGTTCTTC.

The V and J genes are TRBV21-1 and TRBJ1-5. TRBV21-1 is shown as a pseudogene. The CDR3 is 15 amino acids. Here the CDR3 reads CASSNRTDGRWPQHF. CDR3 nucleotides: TGTGCCAGCAGCAATCGGACGGACGGACGATGGCCCCAGCATTTT.

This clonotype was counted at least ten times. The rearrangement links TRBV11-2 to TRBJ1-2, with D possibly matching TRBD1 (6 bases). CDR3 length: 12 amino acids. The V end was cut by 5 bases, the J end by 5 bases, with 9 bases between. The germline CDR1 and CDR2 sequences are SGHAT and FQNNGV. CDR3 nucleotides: TGTGCCAGCAGCCCCGGACAGTATGGCTACACCTTC. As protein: CASSPGQYGYTF.

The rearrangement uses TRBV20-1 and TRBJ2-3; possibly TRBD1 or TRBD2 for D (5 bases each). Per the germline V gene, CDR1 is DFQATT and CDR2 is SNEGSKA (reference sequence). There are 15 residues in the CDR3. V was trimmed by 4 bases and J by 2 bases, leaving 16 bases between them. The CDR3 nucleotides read TGCAGTGCTAAATGGGGCGGGCCAAACACAGATACGCAGTATTTT. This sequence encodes CSAKWGGPNTDTQYF.

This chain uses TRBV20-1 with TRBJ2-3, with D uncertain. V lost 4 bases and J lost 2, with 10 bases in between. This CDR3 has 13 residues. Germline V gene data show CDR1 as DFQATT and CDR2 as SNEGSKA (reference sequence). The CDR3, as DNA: TGCAGTGCTAAGGGCAGATCCACAGATACGCAGTATTTT. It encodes CSAKGRSTDTQYF.

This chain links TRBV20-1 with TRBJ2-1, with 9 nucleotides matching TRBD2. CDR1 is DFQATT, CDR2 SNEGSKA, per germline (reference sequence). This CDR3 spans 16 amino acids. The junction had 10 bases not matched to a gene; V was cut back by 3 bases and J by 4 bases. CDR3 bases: TGCAGTGCTAGGGTAGTCGCGGGAGGGGGGTACAATGAGCAGTTCTTC. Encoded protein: CSARVVAGGGYNEQFF.

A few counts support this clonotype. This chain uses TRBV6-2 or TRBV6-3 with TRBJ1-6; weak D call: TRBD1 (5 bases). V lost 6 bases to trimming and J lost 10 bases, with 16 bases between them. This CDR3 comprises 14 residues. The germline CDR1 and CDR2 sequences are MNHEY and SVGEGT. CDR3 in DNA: TGTGCCAGCAGAGGACAAGTCTTTTGGTCACCCCTCCACTTT. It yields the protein CASRGQVFWSPLHF.

This CDR3 reads CASSFGQGRQYF. CDR3 sequence (DNA): TGCGCCAGCAGCTTCGGACAGGGTCGGCAGTACTTC. This chain joins TRBV5-1 and TRBJ2-7; the match to TRBD1 covers 8 bases. With 2 bases clipped from V and 9 bases from J, the junction kept 4 bases outside the gene matches. CDR1 and CDR2 (germline): SGHRS, YFSETQ. The CDR3 has 12 residues. The variable domain in full, with the rest retrieved from reference TRBV5-1 and TRBJ2-7, is KAGVTQTPRYLIKTRGQQVTLSCSPISGHRSVSWYQQTPGQGLQFLFEYFSETQRNKGNFPGRFSGRQFSNSRSEMNVSTLELGDSALYLCASSFGQGRQYFGPGTRLTVT.

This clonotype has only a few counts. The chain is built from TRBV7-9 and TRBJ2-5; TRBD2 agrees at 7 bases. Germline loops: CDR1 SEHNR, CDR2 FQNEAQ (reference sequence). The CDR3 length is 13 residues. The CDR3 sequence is CASLAGDMETQYF. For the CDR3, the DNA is TGTGCGAGCCTTGCGGGGGATATGGAGACCCAGTACTTC.

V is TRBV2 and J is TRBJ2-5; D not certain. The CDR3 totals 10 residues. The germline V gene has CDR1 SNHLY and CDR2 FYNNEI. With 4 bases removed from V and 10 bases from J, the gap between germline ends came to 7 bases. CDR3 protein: CASSGRLQYF. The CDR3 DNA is TGTGCCAGCAGTGGCCGGCTCCAGTACTTC. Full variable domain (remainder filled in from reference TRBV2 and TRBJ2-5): EPEVTQTPSHQVTQMGQEVILRCVPISNHLYFYWYRQILGQKVEFLVSFYNNEISEKSEIFDDQFSVERPDGSNFTLKIRSTKLEDSAMYFCASSGRLQYFGPGTRLLVL.

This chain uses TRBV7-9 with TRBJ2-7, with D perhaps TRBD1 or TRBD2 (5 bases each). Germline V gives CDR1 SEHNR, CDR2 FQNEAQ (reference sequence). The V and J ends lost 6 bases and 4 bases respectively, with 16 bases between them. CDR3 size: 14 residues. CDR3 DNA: TGTGCCAGCAGACCGGGGATAGGGGAATACGAGCAGTACTTC. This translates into CASRPGIGEYEQYF.

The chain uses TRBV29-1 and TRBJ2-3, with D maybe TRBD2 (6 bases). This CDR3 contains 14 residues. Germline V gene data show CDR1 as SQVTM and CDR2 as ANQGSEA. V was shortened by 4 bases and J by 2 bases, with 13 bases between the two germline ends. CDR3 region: CSVVSRGNTDTQYF. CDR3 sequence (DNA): TGCAGCGTTGTCTCTCGGGGGAACACAGATACGCAGTATTTT.

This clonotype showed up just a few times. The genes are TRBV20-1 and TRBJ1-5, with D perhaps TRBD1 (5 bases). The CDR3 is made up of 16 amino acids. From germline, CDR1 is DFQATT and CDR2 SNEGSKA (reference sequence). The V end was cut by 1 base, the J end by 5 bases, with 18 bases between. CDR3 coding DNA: TGCAGTGCTAGAGCCGGACAAATGAAGAGTTATCAGCCCCAGCATTTT. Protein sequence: CSARAGQMKSYQPQHF.

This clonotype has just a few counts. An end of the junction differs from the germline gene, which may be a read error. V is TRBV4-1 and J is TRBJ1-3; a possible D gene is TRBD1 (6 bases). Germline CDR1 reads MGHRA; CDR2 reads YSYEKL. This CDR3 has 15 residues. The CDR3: CASSQGQSFRDTRLF. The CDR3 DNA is TGCGCCAGCAGCCAAGGGCAGTCCTTCCGGGACACGCGTCTATTT.

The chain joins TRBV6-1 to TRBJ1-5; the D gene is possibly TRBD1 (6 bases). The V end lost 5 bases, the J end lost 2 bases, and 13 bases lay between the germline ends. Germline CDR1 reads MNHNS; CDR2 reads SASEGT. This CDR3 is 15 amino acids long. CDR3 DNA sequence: TGTGCCAGCAGTCTCGGTGCAGGGGGCAATCAGCCCCAGCATTTT. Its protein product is CASSLGAGGNQPQHF.

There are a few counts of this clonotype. CDR3 region: CASSSGHFEQFF. The DNA for the CDR3 is TGTGCCAGCAGCTCGGGACACTTTGAGCAGTTCTTC. The chain couples TRBV12-3 or TRBV12-4 to TRBJ2-1, with a tentative D call TRBD1 (6 bases). The CDR3 is 12 residues long. V shed 6 bases and J shed 9 bases, with 12 bases lying between them.

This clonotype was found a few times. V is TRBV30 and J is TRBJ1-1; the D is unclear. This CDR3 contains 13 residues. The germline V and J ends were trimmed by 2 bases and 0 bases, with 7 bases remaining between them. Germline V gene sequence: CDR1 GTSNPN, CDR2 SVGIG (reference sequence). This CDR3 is CAWSRQVNTEAFF. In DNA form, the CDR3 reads TGTGCCTGGAGTCGGCAGGTGAACACTGAAGCTTTCTTT.

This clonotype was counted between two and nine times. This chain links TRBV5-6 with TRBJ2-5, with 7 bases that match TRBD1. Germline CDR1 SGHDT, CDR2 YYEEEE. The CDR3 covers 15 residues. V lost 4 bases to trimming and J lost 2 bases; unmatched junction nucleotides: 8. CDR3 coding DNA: TGTGCCAGCAGCCACCAACAGGGGAGTCAAGAGACCCAGTACTTC. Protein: CASSHQQGSQETQYF.

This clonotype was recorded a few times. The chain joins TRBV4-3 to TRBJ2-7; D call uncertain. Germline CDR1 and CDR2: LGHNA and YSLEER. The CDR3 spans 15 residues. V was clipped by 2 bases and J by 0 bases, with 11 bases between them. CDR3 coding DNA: TGCGCCAGCAGCCAATCGGCAGGAGTCTCCTACGAGCAGTACTTC. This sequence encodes CASSQSAGVSYEQYF.

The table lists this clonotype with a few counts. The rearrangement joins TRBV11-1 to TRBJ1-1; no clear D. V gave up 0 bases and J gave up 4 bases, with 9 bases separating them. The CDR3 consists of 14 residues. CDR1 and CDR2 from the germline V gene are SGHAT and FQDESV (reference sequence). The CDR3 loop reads CASSLAEGSTEAFF. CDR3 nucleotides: TGTGCCAGCAGCTTAGCGGAAGGAAGCACTGAAGCTTTCTTT.

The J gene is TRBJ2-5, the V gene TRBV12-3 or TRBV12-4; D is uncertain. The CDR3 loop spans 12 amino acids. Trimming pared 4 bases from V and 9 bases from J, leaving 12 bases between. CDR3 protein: CASSWQAGAQYF. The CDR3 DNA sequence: TGTGCCAGCAGTTGGCAGGCAGGTGCCCAGTACTTC.

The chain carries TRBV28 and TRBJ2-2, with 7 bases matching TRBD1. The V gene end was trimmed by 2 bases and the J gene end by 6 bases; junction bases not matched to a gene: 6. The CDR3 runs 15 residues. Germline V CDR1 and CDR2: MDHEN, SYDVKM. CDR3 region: CASSLAPRGSGELFF. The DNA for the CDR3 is TGTGCCAGCAGTTTAGCACCCAGGGGGTCCGGGGAGCTGTTTTTT.